This record looks at one T cell receptor beta chain sequence and its context. What it binds is not known. CD4+ cells were split into CD45RA+ naive and CD45RA-negative memory subsets. Several immunoSEQ plates held equal portions of the genomic DNA taken from each subset. Data came from immunoSEQ multiplex PCR; TCRdb stores just in-frame clones and leaves some out. Among roughly 1 million clones listed, 65% to 75% were seen once. The data originate from a study of shared clonotypes between healthy human individuals. General study findings and limits: In general, naive subsets displayed greater estimated richness than memory subsets did. Few donors restricted represented genetic and exposure-history diversity.

The clonotype originates from a man between 18 and 29 years old in good health. Sequencing was carried out using memory CD4+ T cells sorted from blood. Subset in this sample: CD45RA-negative fraction.

The CDR3 DNA reads TGTGCCAGCAGCACGGGACAGCGCACCCTCTATGGCTACACCTTC. Translated: CASSTGQRTLYGYTF. The V call is TRBV7-9, the J call TRBJ1-2; 7 bases fit TRBD1. The CDR3 is 15 amino acids. Trimming took 5 bases from V and 4 from J; bases not matched to a gene: 10. Germline V lookup: CDR1 SEHNR, CDR2 FQNEAQ (reference sequence).